This T cell receptor beta chain emerged from a study of T cell repertoires in cytomegalovirus infection. Broader study findings: Carriers of CMV and the relevant HLA type were discriminated by public TCR beta frequency.

This clonotype was detected many times. Antigen unknown. From the reads, TCRdb called clonotypes with MiXCR, one entry per CDR3 protein. The sample has about 310,000 distinct CDR3 sequences, roughly a sixth seen once. This receptor was obtained from a human donor in good health (CMV status not recorded). Some clones in this sample may be carry-over from other donors' samples. The sequenced sample consisted of PBMCs.

This CDR3 is CASSLNPLRTQYF. DNA for the CDR3: TGTGCCAGCAGTTTAAACCCCCTGCGGACCCAGTACTTC. V and J are TRBV28 and TRBJ2-5, with unresolved D. The V gene's germline CDR1 is MDHEN and CDR2 SYDVKM. Trimming took 2 bases from V and 7 from J, leaving 11 bases between them. CDR3 length: 13 residues.